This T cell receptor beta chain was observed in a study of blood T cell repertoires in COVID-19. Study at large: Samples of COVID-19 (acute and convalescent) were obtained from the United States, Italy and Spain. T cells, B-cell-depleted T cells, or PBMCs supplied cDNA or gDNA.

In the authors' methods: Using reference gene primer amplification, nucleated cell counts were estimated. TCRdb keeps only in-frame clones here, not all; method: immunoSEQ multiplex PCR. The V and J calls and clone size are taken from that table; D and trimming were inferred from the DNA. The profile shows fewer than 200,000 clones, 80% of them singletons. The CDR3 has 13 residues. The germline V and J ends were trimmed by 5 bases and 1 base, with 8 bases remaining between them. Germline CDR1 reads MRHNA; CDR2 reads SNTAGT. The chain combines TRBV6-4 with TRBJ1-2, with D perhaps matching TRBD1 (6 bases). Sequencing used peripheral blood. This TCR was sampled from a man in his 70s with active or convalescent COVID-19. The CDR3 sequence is CASSPDSNYGYTF. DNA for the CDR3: TGTGCCAGCAGTCCGGACAGTAACTATGGCTACACCTTC.